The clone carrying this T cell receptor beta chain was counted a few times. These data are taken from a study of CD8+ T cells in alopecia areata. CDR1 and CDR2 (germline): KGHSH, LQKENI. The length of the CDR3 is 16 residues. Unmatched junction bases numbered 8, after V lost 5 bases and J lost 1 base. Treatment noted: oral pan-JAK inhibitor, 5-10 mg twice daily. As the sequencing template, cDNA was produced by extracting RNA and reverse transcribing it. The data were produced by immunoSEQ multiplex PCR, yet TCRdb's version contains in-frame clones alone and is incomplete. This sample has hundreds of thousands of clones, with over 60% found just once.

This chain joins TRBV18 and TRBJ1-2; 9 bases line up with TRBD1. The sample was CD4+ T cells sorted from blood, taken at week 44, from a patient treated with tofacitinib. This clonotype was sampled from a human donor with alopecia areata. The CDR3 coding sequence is TGTGCCAGCTCATCCGGGACAGGGATTCGTAACTATGGCTACACCTTC. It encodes CASSSGTGIRNYGYTF. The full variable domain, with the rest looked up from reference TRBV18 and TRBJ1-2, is NAGVMQNPRHLVRRRGQEARLRCSPMKGHSHVYWYRQLPEEGLKFMVYLQKENIIDESGMPKERFSAEFPKEGPSILRIQQVVRGDSAAYFCASSSGTGIRNYGYTFGSGTRLTVV.